The rows below give T cell receptor beta chains drawn from one sample of a study of regulatory T cells in long-lasting Graves disease. TCRdb independently ran MiXCR on the multiplex PCR reads; one entry per CDR3 protein. The sample contains some 450,000 distinct CDR3 sequences, 16% of which appear only once. The same sample was also studied in work on T cells in Graves' hyperthyroidism and ophthalmopathy.

The material sequenced was peripheral blood mononuclear cells (PBMCs), taken at new diagnosis, from a patient treated with antithyroid drugs. These receptors were obtained from a woman aged 30 to 39 with Graves disease. Both conserved end residues are part of each CDR3. D genes are given only for firm matches. For some rows the clone size is stated as once, few or many, or as a class when expanded; others skip it.

j_call | clone_size | d_call | v_call | cdr3_nt | cdr3_aa
TRBJ1-1 | few | - | TRBV7-8 | TGTGCCAGCAGCTTAGAGTTACCGAACACTGAAGCTTTCTTT | CASSLELPNTEAFF
TRBJ2-5 | many | - | TRBV7-8 | TGTGCCAGCAGCTTAGGGGTAGGGATGGAGACCCAGTACTTC | CASSLGVGMETQYF
TRBJ1-3 | - | - | TRBV29-1 | TGCAGCGTTCGGGGCCCTGCGTCTGGAAACACCATATATTTT | CSVRGPASGNTIYF
TRBJ2-3 | - | - | TRBV20-1 | TGCAGTGCTAGAGCGGACCCCTCCACAGATACGCAGTATTTT | CSARADPSTDTQYF
TRBJ2-5 | many | TRBD2 | TRBV7-2 | TGTGCCAGCAGCTTACCGGGGGGGGGGTTGCTACAAGAGACCCAGTACTTC | CASSLPGGGLLQETQYF
TRBJ2-3 | many | TRBD2 | TRBV5-4 | TGTGCCAGCAGCTCACCGACTAGCGGGAGCCCCCATACGCAGTATTTT | CASSSPTSGSPHTQYF
TRBJ2-7 | - | TRBD2 | TRBV7-2 | TGTGCCAGCAGCTTATATGGTAGCGGGGCCCCGGGCTACGAGCAGTACTTC | CASSLYGSGAPGYEQYF
TRBJ2-1 | - | - | TRBV27 | TGTGCCAGCAGTAAGTTGGGGTTTTTCGAGCAGTTCTTC | CASSKLGFFEQFF
TRBJ2-7 | many | TRBD2 | TRBV3-1 | TGTGCCAGCAGCCAACCAGGACTAGCGGGAGTCTACGAGCAGTACTTC | CASSQPGLAGVYEQYF
TRBJ2-7 | few | - | TRBV7-2 | TGTGCCAGCAGCCTTACTAATTACGAGCAGTGCTTC | CASSLTNYEQCF
TRBJ2-1 | - | TRBD2 | TRBV4-1 | TGCGCCAGCAGACAGGCACTTAGCGGGAGGGCCGCTGAGCAGTTCTTC | CASRQALSGRAAEQFF
TRBJ2-5 | - | - | TRBV19 | TGTGCCAGCCCCGGGGAGACCCAGTACTTC | CASPGETQYF
TRBJ2-7 | few | - | TRBV7-9 | TGTGCCAGCAGTGCACAGGGTAACGAGCAGTACTTC | CASSAQGNEQYF
TRBJ2-5 | many | - | TRBV7-2 | TGTGCCAGCAACCCTACTACGATCGGCACCATCTACCAAGAGACCCAGTACTTC | CASNPTTIGTIYQETQYF
TRBJ2-3 | - | - | TRBV27 | TGTGCCAGCAGTTTAATGGCGGGGTTCACAGATACGCAGTATTTT | CASSLMAGFTDTQYF
TRBJ1-2 | - | - | TRBV20-1 | TGCAGTGCTAGAGATATGGCAGGGGTCGGGTATGGCTACACCTTC | CSARDMAGVGYGYTF
TRBJ2-5 | many | TRBD2 | TRBV7-8 | TGTGCCAGCAGCTCCCCGGGGGGTTGGCAAGAGACCCAGTACTTC | CASSSPGGWQETQYF
TRBJ1-2 | many | - | TRBV5-1 | TGCGCCAGCAGCTTGGAGTGGGGGATGGACGGCTACACCTTC | CASSLEWGMDGYTF
TRBJ2-5 | many | - | TRBV27 | TGTGCCAGCAGAAGGAGAGAACAAGAGACCCAGTACTTC | CASRRREQETQYF
TRBJ1-5 | - | - | TRBV19 | TGTGCCAGTAGCTGGTCTTCTTATAGCAATCAGCCCCAGCATTTT | CASSWSSYSNQPQHF
TRBJ1-5 | - | - | TRBV5-1 | TGCGCCAGCAGTCCAGCGGGGGCCCATCAGCCCCAGCATTTT | CASSPAGAHQPQHF
TRBJ2-1 | - | - | TRBV7-9 | TGTGCCAGCAGCAGACCGGGACGCGGGGTTTTGAATGAGCAGTTCTTC | CASSRPGRGVLNEQFF
TRBJ2-1 | many | - | TRBV28 | TGTGCCAGCAGTTACTCCGGACAGCCACACTACAATGAGCAGTTCTTC | CASSYSGQPHYNEQFF
TRBJ2-2 | few | - | TRBV6-5 | TGTGCCAGCAGTTATCTTGGGAGAGGGGAAACCGGGGAGCTGTTTTTT | CASSYLGRGETGELFF
TRBJ2-7 | - | TRBD2 | TRBV10-3 | TGTGCCATCAGTACACTAGCGGGGAGCTCCTACGAGCAGTACTTC | CAISTLAGSSYEQYF
TRBJ1-5 | - | - | TRBV7-8 | TGTGCCAGCAGCTTAGGGTGGGGGCCCGCAAATCAGCCCCAGCATTTT | CASSLGWGPANQPQHF
TRBJ2-7 | many | TRBD2 | TRBV20-1 | TGCAGTGCTAGAGAAGGGGCAGGGAGGGACGAGCAGTACTTC | CSAREGAGRDEQYF
TRBJ2-7 | many | - | TRBV28 | TGTGCCAGCAGTTCGTCGGGGGACTTCTACGAGCAGTACTTC | CASSSSGDFYEQYF
TRBJ1-5 | many | - | TRBV28 | TGTGCCAGCAGTTTCGTACAGAATAGCAATCAGCCCCAGCATTTT | CASSFVQNSNQPQHF
TRBJ2-7 | few | - | TRBV29-1 | TGCAGCGTTGAAGATCGGAAAGCCGGTGACCGAGCCTACGAGCAGTACTTC | CSVEDRKAGDRAYEQYF
TRBJ2-3 | many | - | TRBV20-1 | TGCAGTGCTAGATATGCGGGGTGGACGCAGTATTTT | CSARYAGWTQYF
TRBJ1-2 | many | TRBD1 | TRBV20-1 | TGCAGTGCCCCCGACAGGGACCGTAGCTATGGCTACACCTTC | CSAPDRDRSYGYTF
TRBJ2-1 | many | - | TRBV18 | TGTGCCAGCTCAAACAGGTACAATGAGCAGTTCTTC | CASSNRYNEQFF
TRBJ1-1 | - | - | TRBV5-5 | TGTGCCAGCAGCCCTACGGGGACATCCCATGAAGCTTTCTTT | CASSPTGTSHEAFF
TRBJ2-5 | many | TRBD1 | TRBV28 | TGTGCCAGCAGTTCCGGACAGGGTCGGGAGACCCAGTACTTC | CASSSGQGRETQYF
TRBJ1-2 | many | - | TRBV7-8 | TGTGCCAGCAGCTTAATGGGGATTGGGACCTATGGCTACACCTTC | CASSLMGIGTYGYTF
TRBJ2-1 | few | - | TRBV12-5 | TGTGCTAGTGGTCCTGCCGGGTCCTACAATGAGCAGTTCTTC | CASGPAGSYNEQFF
TRBJ2-1 | few | - | TRBV15 | TGTGCCACCAGCAGGGGAATCCGGGATCTTTCCAATGAGCAGTTCTTC | CATSRGIRDLSNEQFF
TRBJ1-3 | - | - | TRBV5-8 | TGTGCCAGCAGCTCCCCGGGGGGCGGAAACACCAGATATTTT | CASSSPGGGNTRYF
TRBJ2-1 | - | - | TRBV20-1 | TGCAGTGGGAGTGAGCAGTTCTTC | CSGSEQFF
TRBJ2-2 | - | TRBD2 | TRBV11-2 | TGTGCCAGCAGCGCGAACACGGGACTAGCGGGAGGGCGTATCGGGGAGCGGTTTTTT | CASSANTGLAGGRIGERFF
TRBJ1-1 | many | - | TRBV27 | TGTGCCAGCGGTCCGAACACTGAAGCTTTCTTT | CASGPNTEAFF
TRBJ2-1 | many | - | TRBV20-1 | TGCAGTGCTAGAGGAATGAGGGGGGCTTACAATGAGCAGTTCTTC | CSARGMRGAYNEQFF
TRBJ1-1 | many | - | TRBV20-1 | TGCAGTGCTAGAGATCGTATCGACACTGAAGCTTTCTTT | CSARDRIDTEAFF
TRBJ1-4 | - | - | TRBV18 | TGTGCCAGCTCACCACCGGCCGACCTTGCAACTAATGAAAAACTGTTTTTT | CASSPPADLATNEKLFF
TRBJ1-2 | - | TRBD1 | TRBV27 | TGTGCCAGCTCCCGGGCAGGGGGGAATCGGTTCTATGGCTACACCTTC | CASSRAGGNRFYGYTF
TRBJ2-1 | many | - | TRBV9 | TGTGCCAGCAGCGTAATAAGCGGAACCTACAATGAGCAGTTCTTC | CASSVISGTYNEQFF
TRBJ1-1 | many | - | TRBV6-2/TRBV6-3 | TGTGCCAGCAGTTCCGGAGGGGCAGGGCGGGCTGAAGCTTTCTTT | CASSSGGAGRAEAFF
TRBJ1-2 | few | - | TRBV4-3 | TGCGCCAGCAGCCAAGAGATCGGGGTTATGGTCTATGGCTACACCTTC | CASSQEIGVMVYGYTF
TRBJ2-1 | - | - | TRBV2 | TGTGCCAGCGTCTCTTTTTTTAGCGGCCGCTCCTACAATGAGCAGTTCTTC | CASVSFFSGRSYNEQFF
TRBJ1-1 | many | - | TRBV9 | TGTGCCAGCAGCGACAGGGACGCTGAAGCTTTCTTT | CASSDRDAEAFF
TRBJ2-2 | - | TRBD2 | TRBV28 | TGTGCCAGCAGTTCCCCTTGGGGGGAGGGCCTTCCCGGGGAGCTGTTTTTT | CASSSPWGEGLPGELFF
TRBJ1-2 | - | - | TRBV27 | TGTGCCAGCAGTTTATCGGGGGGTGAGGGAGGCTATGGCTACACCTTC | CASSLSGGEGGYGYTF